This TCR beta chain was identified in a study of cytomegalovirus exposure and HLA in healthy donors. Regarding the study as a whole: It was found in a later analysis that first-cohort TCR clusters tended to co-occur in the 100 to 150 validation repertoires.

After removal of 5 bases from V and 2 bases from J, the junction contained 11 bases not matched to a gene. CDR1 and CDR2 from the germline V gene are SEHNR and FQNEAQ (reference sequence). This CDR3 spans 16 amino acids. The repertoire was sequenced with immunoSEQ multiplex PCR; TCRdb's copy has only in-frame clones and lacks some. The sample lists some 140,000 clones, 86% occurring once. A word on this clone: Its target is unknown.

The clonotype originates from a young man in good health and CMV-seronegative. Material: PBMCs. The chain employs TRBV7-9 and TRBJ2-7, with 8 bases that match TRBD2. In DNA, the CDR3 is TGTGCCAGCAGCCCTGGTCTTAGCGGGATTGCCTACGAGCAGTACTTC. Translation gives CASSPGLSGIAYEQYF.